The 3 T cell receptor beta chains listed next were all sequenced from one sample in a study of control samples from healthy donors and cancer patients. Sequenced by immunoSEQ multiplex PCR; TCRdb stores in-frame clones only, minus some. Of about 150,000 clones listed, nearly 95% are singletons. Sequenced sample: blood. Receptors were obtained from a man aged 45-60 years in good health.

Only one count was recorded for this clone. The CDR3 loop is CASSFDAPADTIYF. The CDR3, as DNA: TGTGCCAGCAGTTTCGACGCACCGGCGGACACCATATATTTT. V usage is TRBV28 and J usage is TRBJ1-3; no firm D call. The CDR3 length is 14 residues. Germline V gene lookup returns CDR1 MDHEN and CDR2 SYDVKM. V dropped 3 bases and J dropped 8 bases, with 14 bases sitting between them.

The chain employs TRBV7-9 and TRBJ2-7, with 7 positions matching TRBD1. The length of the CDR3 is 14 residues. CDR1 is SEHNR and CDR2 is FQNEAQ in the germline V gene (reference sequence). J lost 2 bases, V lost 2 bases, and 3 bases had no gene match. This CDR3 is CASSLQGVAYEQYF. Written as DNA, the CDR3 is TGTGCCAGCAGCTTACAGGGGGTTGCCTACGAGCAGTACTTC.

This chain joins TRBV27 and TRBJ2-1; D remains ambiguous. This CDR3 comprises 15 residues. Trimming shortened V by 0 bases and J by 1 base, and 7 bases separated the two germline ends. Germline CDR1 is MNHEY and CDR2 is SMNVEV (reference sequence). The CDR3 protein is CASSLSSPSYNEQFF. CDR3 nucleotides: TGTGCCAGCAGTTTATCGTCCCCTTCCTACAATGAGCAGTTCTTC.